This entry lists 3 T cell receptor beta chains sequenced from one sample in a study of CD8 T cells in Susac syndrome. RNA was extracted with the RNeasy kit, and a quantity of 0.5 to 1 ug was reverse transcribed using random hexamers. TCRdb used MiXCR to reprocess the immunoSEQ multiplex PCR reads, holding one entry per CDR3 protein. The sample holds more than 75,000 distinct CDR3 sequences, about 93% seen once. The sample taken for sequencing was CD8+ T cells from PBMCs. The receptors here all came from a human donor in good health.

The gene calls are TRBV12-3 or TRBV12-4 and TRBJ2-7, with D possibly being TRBD1 (5 bases). This CDR3 contains 15 residues. Trimming cost V 1 base and J 5 bases, with 15 bases left between them. CDR3 sequence (DNA): TGTGCCAGCAGTTTAGAGTTCAGGGTAAGGAACGAGCAGTACTTC. This encodes CASSLEFRVRNEQYF.

This chain joins TRBV3-1 and TRBJ1-1; TRBD1 aligns across 8 bases. From germline, CDR1 is LGHDT and CDR2 YNNKEL (reference sequence). The junction had 5 bases not matched to a gene; V was cut back by 4 bases and J by 1 base. This CDR3 has 15 amino acids. The DNA of the CDR3 is TGTGCCAGCAGCCCCACAGGGGGAGGGAACACTGAAGCTTTCTTT. Encoded protein: CASSPTGGGNTEAFF.

The rearrangement uses TRBV9 and TRBJ1-5, with D possibly matching TRBD1 (6 bases). The CDR3 is 15 amino acids. CDR1 is SGDLS and CDR2 is YYNGEE in the germline V gene. V lost 0 bases, J lost 2 bases, and 9 bases lay in between. CDR3 in DNA: TGTGCCAGCAGCGTAGGGGGGGCCGGCAATCAGCCCCAGCATTTT. Translated: CASSVGGAGNQPQHF.